This TCR beta chain was found in a study of blood T cell repertoires in COVID-19. Study at large: Acute and convalescent COVID-19 specimens originated in the United States, Italy and Spain. The analysed material was cDNA or gDNA that came from T cells, B-cell-depleted T cells, or PBMCs.

The junction had 5 bases not matched to a gene; V was cut back by 1 base and J by 5 bases. The CDR3 covers 16 residues. The V gene's germline CDR1 is SGHTA and CDR2 FQGNSA. As handled by the study authors: Amplifying reference gene primers gave estimates of nucleated cell counts. Generated by immunoSEQ multiplex PCR, the TCRdb table keeps only in-frame clones and is missing some. D and trimming come from the DNA, and the V and J calls and clone size come from that table. The sample carries around 80,000 clones, more than 75% recorded once. V is TRBV7-2 and J is TRBJ2-2, with 9 bases identical to TRBD1. The sequence derives from a man aged 80 or over with active or convalescent COVID-19. Input material: peripheral blood. The DNA of the CDR3 is TGTGCCAGCAGCTTAGTGGGACAGGGCGGAACCGGGGAGCTGTTTTTT. The encoded protein is CASSLVGQGGTGELFF.